This TCR beta chain was recovered during a study of technical replicates of blood from a few donors. Libraries were prepared by immunoSEQ multiplex PCR; TCRdb keeps only in-frame clonotypes and omits some of them. The sample includes tens of thousands of clones, about nine tenths of them seen just once. This CDR3 is built from 14 residues. Germline lookup yields CDR1 SGHTA and CDR2 FQGNSA. V was shortened by 0 bases and J by 2 bases, with 8 bases between the two germline ends. This clonotype was sampled from a human donor in good health. The chain combines TRBV7-2 with TRBJ2-7; D is perhaps TRBD2 (5 bases). Sequencing was done on a sample of T cells isolated from PBMCs. CDR3 nucleotides: TGTGCCAGCAGCTTAGCAGGGAGCCCCTACGAGCAGTACTTC. Its translation is CASSLAGSPYEQYF.